The rows below give T cell receptor beta chains drawn from one sample of a study of T cell changes during pregnancy in multiple sclerosis. Assay used: immunoSEQ multiplex PCR; TCRdb lists only in-frame clones, some missing. The sample yields approximately 60,000 clones, around 93% seen once. Specimen: CD4+ T cells from peripheral blood mononuclear cells, collected before pregnancy. These receptor sequences come from a female donor with multiple sclerosis, enrolled in a pregnancy study. The CDR3 runs from the conserved cysteine through the conserved F or W. A D gene is named only where the DNA matches it firmly. Size tells how often a clone was seen (once, few, many) or the class of an expanded clone, and some rows leave it out.

>TRBV6-1|TRBD1|once|TRBJ2-6
TGTGCCAGCAGTGGGGGACAGGGGGCAGGAGGGGCCAACGTCCTGACTTTC
CASSGGQGAGGANVLTF
>TRBV7-9|-|-|TRBJ1-3
TGTGCCAGCAGCCCCTCTGCGGCACTTGGAAACACCATATATTTT
CASSPSAALGNTIYF
>TRBV9|TRBD1|-|TRBJ2-7
TGTGCCAGCAGCGCGGGAATAGGACAGGGGAGCTACGAGCAGTACTTC
CASSAGIGQGSYEQYF
>TRBV7-9|TRBD2|-|TRBJ2-7
TGTGCCAGCAGCGCTAGCGGAAGCTCCTACGAGCAGTACTTC
CASSASGSSYEQYF
>TRBV14|TRBD2|-|TRBJ2-5
TGTGCCAGCAGCCCAAGACTAGCGGGAGGAATACAAGAGACCCAGTACTTC
CASSPRLAGGIQETQYF
>TRBV28|TRBD1|once|TRBJ2-7
TGTGCCAGCAGTTCTTCCGGGACAGGGTTTTATAAGCAGTACTTC
CASSSSGTGFYKQYF
>TRBV9|TRBD1|-|TRBJ1-5
TGTGCCAGCAGCCCACAGGGGGCGGATCAGCCCCAGCATTTT
CASSPQGADQPQHF
>TRBV5-1|TRBD2|-|TRBJ2-7
TGCGCCAGCAGCCCCGGACTAGGGAGCTCCTACGAGCAGTACTTC
CASSPGLGSSYEQYF
>TRBV9|TRBD1|-|TRBJ2-7
TGTGCCAGCAGCGCGAGGGGACAGGGCCCCTACGAGCAGTACTTC
CASSARGQGPYEQYF
>TRBV19|TRBD1|-|TRBJ1-5
TGTGCCAGTTCCCGGGACAGGGGACCAGATGGCAATCAGCCCCAGCATTTT
CASSRDRGPDGNQPQHF
>TRBV5-1|-|-|TRBJ2-2
TGCGCCAGCAGCTTGATGACAGCCTCGAACACCGGGGAGCTGTTTTTT
CASSLMTASNTGELFF
>TRBV7-2|-|once|TRBJ2-1
TGTGCCAGCAGCTTAGTCTCAGGTCGTCCCTACAATGAGCAGTTCTTC
CASSLVSGRPYNEQFF
>TRBV30|TRBD1|-|TRBJ2-2
TGTGCCTGGAGACAGCCGGGACAGGGCAACACCGGGGAGCTGTTTTTT
CAWRQPGQGNTGELFF
>TRBV5-1|TRBD2|once|TRBJ2-5
TGCGCCAGCAGGGTCACTAGCGGGAGGGCCATAGAGACCCAGTACTTC
CASRVTSGRAIETQYF
>TRBV15|-|-|TRBJ2-4
TGTGCCACCAGCCTTGTCAGGGTAGTAAACATTCAGTACTTC
CATSLVRVVNIQYF
>TRBV19|-|-|TRBJ2-3
TGTGCCAGTAGTATTCTAGCGTCGTCTAGCACAGATACGCAGTATTTT
CASSILASSSTDTQYF
>TRBV2|TRBD1|-|TRBJ2-7
TGTGCCAGCAGTGCGGACAGGAGAGGATCCTACGAGCAGTACTTC
CASSADRRGSYEQYF
>TRBV18|TRBD1|-|TRBJ2-5
TGTGCCAGCTCACTCAACGGACAGGGGTGGGAGACCCAGTACTTC
CASSLNGQGWETQYF
>TRBV14|-|-|TRBJ1-1
TGTGCCAGCAGCCAAGCCGGGGGGGGCTATAACACTGAAGCTTTCTTT
CASSQAGGGYNTEAFF
>TRBV5-4|TRBD2|-|TRBJ2-5
TGTGCCAGCAGCTTGCCTAGCGGGACCCAAGAGACCCAGTACTTC
CASSLPSGTQETQYF
>TRBV11-2|TRBD1|-|TRBJ2-7
TGTGCCAGCAGCTTAGGTATGGGACAGAACTACGAGCAGTACTTC
CASSLGMGQNYEQYF
>TRBV7-2|-|-|TRBJ2-1
TGTGCCAGCAGCTTATCATCAGGGTTTGGCAATGAGCAGTTCTTC
CASSLSSGFGNEQFF
>TRBV7-9|-|-|TRBJ2-7
TGTGCCAGCAGCCGGACTGACAAGGCGACAGGTGCTACCTACGAGCAGTACTTC
CASSRTDKATGATYEQYF
>TRBV7-6|-|-|TRBJ2-3
TGTGCCAGCAGCTTAAGGCGGGAAGGCACAGATACGCAGTATTTT
CASSLRREGTDTQYF
>TRBV7-2|-|-|TRBJ2-3
TGTGCCAGCAGCTTACAGGGGCGGGATACGCAGTATTTT
CASSLQGRDTQYF
>TRBV7-8|-|-|TRBJ1-3
TGTGCCAGCAGTCACCACAGCGGCTGGGTAAACACCATATATTTT
CASSHHSGWVNTIYF
>TRBV11-2|-|-|TRBJ1-3
TGTGCCAGCAGCCTCCGACAGAGCTCTGGAAACACCATATATTTT
CASSLRQSSGNTIYF
>TRBV5-4|TRBD2|-|TRBJ2-1
TGTGCCAGCAGCTTGGCCGCTAGCGGGAATGAGCAGTTCTTC
CASSLAASGNEQFF
>TRBV5-1|TRBD2|-|TRBJ2-5
TGCGCCAGCAGCAGGAGGCTAGCGGGAGGGACTGACTTAACGGGGGGAGAGACCCAGTACTTC
CASSRRLAGGTDLTGGETQYF
>TRBV14|-|-|TRBJ2-1
TGTGCCAGCAGCCAAAGACCAGGGTGGGATGAGCAGTTCTTC
CASSQRPGWDEQFF
>TRBV15|TRBD2|-|TRBJ2-1
TGTGCCACCAGCAGAGAGGGGAGCGGGAGGGCCAAGTTCTTC
CATSREGSGRAKFF
>TRBV20-1|-|few|TRBJ1-2
TGCAGTGCGCGAACCTCCGATGGCTACACCTTC
CSARTSDGYTF
>TRBV15|-|-|TRBJ2-3
TGTGCCACCAGCAGAGACGGAGGGCTGGATACGCAGTATTTT
CATSRDGGLDTQYF
>TRBV6-1|-|-|TRBJ2-1
TGTGCCAGCAGCGAAGCCGGGGGGCGCTACAATGAGCAGTTCTTC
CASSEAGGRYNEQFF
>TRBV4-2|TRBD2|once|TRBJ2-1
TGTGCCAGCAGCCCACGAGCGGGAGGGGCCAATGAGCAGTTCTTC
CASSPRAGGANEQFF
>TRBV4-2|TRBD1|-|TRBJ2-3
TGTGCCAGCAGCCAAGACCGTTACCGGGACAGGGGGCGAGGAGATACGCAGTATTTT
CASSQDRYRDRGRGDTQYF
>TRBV28|TRBD2|-|TRBJ2-2
TGTGCCAGCACATATGGGGGAGGGGCTAACACCGGGGAGCTGTTTTTT
CASTYGGGANTGELFF
>TRBV5-6|-|-|TRBJ2-1
TGTGCCAGCAGCTTAGCGGACCGAAGGTACAATGAGCAGTTCTTC
CASSLADRRYNEQFF
>TRBV7-2|TRBD1|once|TRBJ2-5
TGTGCCAGCAGCTTTTCACGGACAGGGCAAGAGACCCAGTACTTC
CASSFSRTGQETQYF
>TRBV4-1|-|-|TRBJ2-1
TGCGCCAGCAGCCAAGGTGAAAGCCCGCCCCGCCAGCAGTTCTTC
CASSQGESPPRQQFF
>TRBV12-5|TRBD2|-|TRBJ2-1
TGTGCTAGTGGTTCGCTAGCGGGAGGGGACAATGAGCAGTTCTTC
CASGSLAGGDNEQFF
>TRBV7-3|TRBD2|-|TRBJ2-1
TGTGCCAGCAGCCAGGTGCCTAGCGGGAGCAATGAGCAGTTCTTC
CASSQVPSGSNEQFF
>TRBV27|TRBD1|-|TRBJ1-1
TGTGCCAGCAGTTTATGGGGACAGGGGGCCCAGAACACTGAAGCTTTCTTT
CASSLWGQGAQNTEAFF
>TRBV5-5|-|once|TRBJ2-2
TGTGCCAGCAGCTTGGGGGGCACCAACACCGGGGAGCTGTTTTTT
CASSLGGTNTGELFF
>TRBV7-3|-|-|TRBJ1-1
TGTGCCAGCAGCCTCAGGGGTGGGTCCACTGAAGCTTTCTTT
CASSLRGGSTEAFF
>TRBV2|-|-|TRBJ2-1
TGTGCCAGCAGTGACAGGGATGAGCAGTTCTTC
CASSDRDEQFF
>TRBV7-6|-|-|TRBJ2-2
TGTGCCAGCAGCTTAGCGTCCCTAGCGCCTTACACCGGGGAGCTGTTTTTT
CASSLASLAPYTGELFF
>TRBV11-3|-|few|TRBJ1-4
TGTGCCAGCAACGACAGGAAGAATGAAAAACTGTTTTTT
CASNDRKNEKLFF
>TRBV6-5|TRBD2|few|TRBJ2-2
TGTGCCAGCAGTTTCGAGCTAGCGGGGAACACCGGGGAGCTGTTTTTT
CASSFELAGNTGELFF
>TRBV29-1|TRBD1|-|TRBJ1-4
TGCAGCGTTGAAGATCCCACAGGGGGGGGTGAAAAACTGTTTTTT
CSVEDPTGGGEKLFF
>TRBV28|-|-|TRBJ2-7
TGTGCCAGCAGTTTATTAGGGGCCGAGCAGTACTTC
CASSLLGAEQYF
>TRBV29-1|-|few|TRBJ1-2
TGCAGCGTTAGGGGACAATTCTATGGCTACACCTTC
CSVRGQFYGYTF
>TRBV7-3|TRBD2|once|TRBJ2-5
TGTGCCTTGCGGGGGGCAGGGCCCCTAACCAAGTTAACCCAGTACTTC
CALRGAGPLTKLTQYF
>TRBV7-9|-|-|TRBJ2-5
TGTGCCAGCAGCGCCGGGACTCTGGGGCGGGAGAGGGGGGAGACCCAGTACTTC
CASSAGTLGRERGETQYF